This TCR beta chain was observed in a study of blood T cell repertoires in COVID-19. Background on the study: Researchers got acute and convalescent COVID-19 samples from the United States, Italy and Spain. From T cells, B-cell-depleted T cells, or PBMCs came the material, which was cDNA or gDNA.

Germline V gene data show CDR1 as LGHDT and CDR2 as YNNKEL (reference sequence). V lost 4 bases and J 1 base, leaving 13 bases between the germline ends. The CDR3 spans 15 residues. Authors' methods: Estimates of nucleated cell counts were drawn from the amplification of reference gene primers. Measured with immunoSEQ multiplex PCR; TCRdb has only the in-frame clones, and not every one. The V and J calls and the clone size are those of that table, but D and trimming were determined from the DNA. In the table there are about 110,000 clones, about 75% of which are singletons. The sequence derives from a woman older than 75 with active or convalescent COVID-19. The sample consisted of peripheral blood. The gene calls are TRBV3-1 (or the pseudogene TRBV3-2) and TRBJ1-1, with D perhaps matching TRBD1 (5 bases). CDR3 in amino acids: CASSRGPGGNTEAFF. The CDR3 DNA follows: TGTGCCAGCAGCCGGGGCCCGGGGGGGAACACTGAAGCTTTCTTT.